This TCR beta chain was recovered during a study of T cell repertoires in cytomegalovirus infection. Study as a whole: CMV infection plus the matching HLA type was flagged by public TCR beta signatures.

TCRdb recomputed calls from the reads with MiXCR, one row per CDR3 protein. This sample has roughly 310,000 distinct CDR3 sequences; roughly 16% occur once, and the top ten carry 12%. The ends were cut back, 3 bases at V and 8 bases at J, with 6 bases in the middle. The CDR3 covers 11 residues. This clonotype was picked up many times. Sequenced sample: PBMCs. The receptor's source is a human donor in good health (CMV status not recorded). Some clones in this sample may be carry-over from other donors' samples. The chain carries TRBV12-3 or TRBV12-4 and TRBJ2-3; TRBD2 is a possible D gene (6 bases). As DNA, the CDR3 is TGTGCCAGCAGTTTGGAGGGTACGCAGTATTTT. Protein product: CASSLEGTQYF.